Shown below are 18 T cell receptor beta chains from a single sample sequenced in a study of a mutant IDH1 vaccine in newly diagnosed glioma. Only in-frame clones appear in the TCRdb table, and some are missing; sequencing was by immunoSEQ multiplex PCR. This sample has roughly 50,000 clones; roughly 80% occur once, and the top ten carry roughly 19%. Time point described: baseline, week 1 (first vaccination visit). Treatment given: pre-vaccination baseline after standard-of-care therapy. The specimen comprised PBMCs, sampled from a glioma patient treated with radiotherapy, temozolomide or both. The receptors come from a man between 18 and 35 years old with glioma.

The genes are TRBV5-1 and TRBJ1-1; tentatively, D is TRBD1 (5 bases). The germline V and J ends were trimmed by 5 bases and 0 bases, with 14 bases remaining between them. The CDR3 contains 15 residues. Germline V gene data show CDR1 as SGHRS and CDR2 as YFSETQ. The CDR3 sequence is CASSAFGGLNTEAFF. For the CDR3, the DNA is TGCGCCAGCAGTGCATTTGGGGGATTGAACACTGAAGCTTTCTTT.

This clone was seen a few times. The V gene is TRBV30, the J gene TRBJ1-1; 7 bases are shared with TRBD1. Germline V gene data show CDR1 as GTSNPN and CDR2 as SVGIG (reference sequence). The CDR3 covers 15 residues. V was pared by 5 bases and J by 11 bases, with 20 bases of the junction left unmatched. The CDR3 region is CAWSGGRTGRLGAFF. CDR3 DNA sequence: TGTGCCTGGTCAGGAGGGCGGACAGGCCGCCTTGGGGCTTTCTTT.

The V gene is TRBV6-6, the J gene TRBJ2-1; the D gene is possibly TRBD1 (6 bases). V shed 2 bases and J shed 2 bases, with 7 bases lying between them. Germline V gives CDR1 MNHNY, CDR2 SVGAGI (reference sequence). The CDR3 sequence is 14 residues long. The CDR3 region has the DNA TGTGCCAGCAGTTACGGGGGCACCTACAATGAGCAGTTCTTC. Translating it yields CASSYGGTYNEQFF.

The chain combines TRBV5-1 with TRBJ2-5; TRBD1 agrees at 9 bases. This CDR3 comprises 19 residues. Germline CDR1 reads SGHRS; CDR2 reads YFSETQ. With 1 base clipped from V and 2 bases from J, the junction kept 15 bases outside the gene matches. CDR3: CASSLRTIAGTGFQETQYF. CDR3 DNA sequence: TGCGCCAGCAGCTTGCGTACCATCGCCGGGACAGGGTTTCAAGAGACCCAGTACTTC.

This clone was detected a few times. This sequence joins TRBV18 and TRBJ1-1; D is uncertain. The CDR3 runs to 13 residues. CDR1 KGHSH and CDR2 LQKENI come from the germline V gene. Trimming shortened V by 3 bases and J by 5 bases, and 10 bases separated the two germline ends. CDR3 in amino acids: CASSPASGTEAFF. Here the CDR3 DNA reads TGTGCCAGCTCACCGGCTTCTGGGACTGAAGCTTTCTTT.

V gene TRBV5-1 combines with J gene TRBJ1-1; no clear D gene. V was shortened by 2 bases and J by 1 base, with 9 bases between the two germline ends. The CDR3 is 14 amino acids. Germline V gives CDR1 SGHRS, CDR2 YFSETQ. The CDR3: CASSFQPENTEAFF. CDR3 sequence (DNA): TGCGCCAGCAGCTTCCAACCCGAGAACACTGAAGCTTTCTTT.

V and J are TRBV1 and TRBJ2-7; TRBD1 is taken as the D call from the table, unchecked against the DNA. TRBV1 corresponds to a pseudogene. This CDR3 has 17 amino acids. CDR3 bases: TGCACCAGCAGCCAAGGAAGCGGCGGGACAGGGTGCTACGAGCAGTACTTC. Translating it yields CTSSQGSGGTGCYEQYF.

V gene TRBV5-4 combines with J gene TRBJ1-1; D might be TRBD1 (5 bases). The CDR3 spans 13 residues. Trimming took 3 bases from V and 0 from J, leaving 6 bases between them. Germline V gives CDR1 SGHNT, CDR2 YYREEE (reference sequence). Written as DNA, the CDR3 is TGTGCCAGCAGCTGGGGACTGAACACTGAAGCTTTCTTT. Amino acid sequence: CASSWGLNTEAFF. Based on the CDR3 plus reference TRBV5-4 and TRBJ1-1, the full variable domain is ETGVTQSPTHLIKTRGQQVTLRCSSQSGHNTVSWYQQALGQGPQFIFQYYREEENGRGNFPPRFSGLQFPNYSSELNVNALELDDSALYLCASSWGLNTEAFFGQGTRLTVV.

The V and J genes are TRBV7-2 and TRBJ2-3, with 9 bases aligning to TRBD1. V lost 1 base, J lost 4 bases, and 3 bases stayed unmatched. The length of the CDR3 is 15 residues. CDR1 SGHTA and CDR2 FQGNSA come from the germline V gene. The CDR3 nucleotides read TGTGCCAGCAGCTTAGGGGGACAGGGAGCAGATACGCAGTATTTT. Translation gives CASSLGGQGADTQYF.

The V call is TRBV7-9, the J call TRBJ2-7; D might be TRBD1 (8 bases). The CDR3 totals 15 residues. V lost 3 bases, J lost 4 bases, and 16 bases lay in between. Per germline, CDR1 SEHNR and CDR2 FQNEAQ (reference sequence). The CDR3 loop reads CASSFNRGGIYEQYF. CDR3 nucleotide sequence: TGTGCCAGCAGCTTTAACAGGGGGGGGATTTACGAGCAGTACTTC.

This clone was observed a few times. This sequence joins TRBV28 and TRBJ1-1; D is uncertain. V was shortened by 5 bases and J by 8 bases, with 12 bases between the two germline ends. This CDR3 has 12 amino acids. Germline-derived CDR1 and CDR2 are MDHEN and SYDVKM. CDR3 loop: CASSIGQEEAFF. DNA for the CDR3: TGTGCCAGCAGTATAGGGCAGGAAGAAGCTTTCTTT.

DNA for the CDR3: TGCGCCAGCAGCCAATACATGCGGGGGACAGGCGGTTTGGGTTCACCCCTCCACTTT. This codes for CASSQYMRGTGGLGSPLHF. J is TRBJ1-6 and V is TRBV4-1, with 8 nucleotides matching TRBD1. Germline CDR1 MGHRA, CDR2 YSYEKL. The CDR3 has 19 amino acids. V gave up 2 bases and J gave up 9 bases; unmatched junction bases: 18.

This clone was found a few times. The CDR3: CASSLSQGRETEAFF. The CDR3 DNA follows: TGTGCCAGCAGCTTAAGTCAGGGTAGGGAGACTGAAGCTTTCTTT. This rearrangement joins TRBV7-9 to TRBJ1-1, with D possibly TRBD1 on 5 matching bases. The CDR3 is 15 residues long. In germline, CDR1 is SEHNR, CDR2 FQNEAQ (reference sequence). V lost 2 bases to trimming and J lost 5 bases, with 15 bases between them. Full variable domain (missing parts from reference TRBV7-9 and TRBJ1-1): DTGVSQNPRHKITKRGQNVTFRCDPISEHNRLYWYRQTLGQGPEFLTYFQNEAQLEKSRLLSDRFSAERPKGSFSTLEIQRTEQGDSAMYLCASSLSQGRETEAFFGQGTRLTVV.

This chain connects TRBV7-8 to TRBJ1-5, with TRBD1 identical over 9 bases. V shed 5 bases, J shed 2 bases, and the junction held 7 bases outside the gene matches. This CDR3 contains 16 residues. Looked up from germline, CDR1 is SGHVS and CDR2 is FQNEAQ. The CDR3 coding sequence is TGTGCCAGCAGCCTAACCGACAGGGGGGGCAATCAGCCCCAGCATTTT. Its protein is CASSLTDRGGNQPQHF.

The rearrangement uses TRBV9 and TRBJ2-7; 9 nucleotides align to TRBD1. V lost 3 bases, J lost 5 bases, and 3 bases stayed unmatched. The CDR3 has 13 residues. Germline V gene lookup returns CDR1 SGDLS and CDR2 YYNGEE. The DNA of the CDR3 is TGTGCCAGCAGCGCCTGGACAGGGGACGAGCAGTACTTC. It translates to CASSAWTGDEQYF.

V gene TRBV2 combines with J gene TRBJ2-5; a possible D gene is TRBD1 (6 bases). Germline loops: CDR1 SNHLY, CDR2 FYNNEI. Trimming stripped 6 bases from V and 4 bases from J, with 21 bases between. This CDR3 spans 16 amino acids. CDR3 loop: CASRSEGWGRRETQYF. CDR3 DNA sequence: TGTGCCAGCAGGTCCGAGGGGTGGGGGCGCCGAGAGACCCAGTACTTC.

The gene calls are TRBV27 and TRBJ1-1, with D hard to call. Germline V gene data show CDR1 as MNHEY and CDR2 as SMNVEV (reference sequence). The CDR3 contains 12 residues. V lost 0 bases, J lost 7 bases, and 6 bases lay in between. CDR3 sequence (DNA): TGTGCCAGCAGTTTATCAAATGGTGAAGCTTTCTTT. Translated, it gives CASSLSNGEAFF.

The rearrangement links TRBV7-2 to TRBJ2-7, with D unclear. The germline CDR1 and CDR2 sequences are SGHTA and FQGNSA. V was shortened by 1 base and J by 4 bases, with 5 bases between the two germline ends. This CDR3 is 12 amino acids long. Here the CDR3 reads CASSLVGYEQYF. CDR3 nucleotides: TGTGCCAGCAGCTTAGTGGGGTACGAGCAGTACTTC.